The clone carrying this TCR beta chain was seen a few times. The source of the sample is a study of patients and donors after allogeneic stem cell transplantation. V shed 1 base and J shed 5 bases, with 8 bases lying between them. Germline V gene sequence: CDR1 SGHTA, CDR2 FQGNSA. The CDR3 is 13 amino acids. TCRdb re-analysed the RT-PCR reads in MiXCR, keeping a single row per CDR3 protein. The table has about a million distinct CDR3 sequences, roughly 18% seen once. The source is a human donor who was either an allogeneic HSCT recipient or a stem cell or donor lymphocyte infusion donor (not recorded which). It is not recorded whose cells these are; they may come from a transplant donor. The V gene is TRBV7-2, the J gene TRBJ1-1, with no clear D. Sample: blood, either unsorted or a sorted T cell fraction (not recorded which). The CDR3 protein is CASSLEKRTEAFF. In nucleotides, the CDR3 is TGTGCCAGCAGCTTAGAGAAGAGGACTGAAGCTTTCTTT. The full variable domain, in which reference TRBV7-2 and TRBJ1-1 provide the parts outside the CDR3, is GAGVSQSPSNKVTEKGKDVELRCDPISGHTALYWYRQSLGQGLEFLIYFQGNSAPDKSGLPSDRFSAERTGGSVSTLTIQRTQQEDSAVYLCASSLEKRTEAFFGQGTRLTVV.